The entry below gives a single T cell receptor beta chain sequence along with its context. This clone's antigen is unknown. No quality values exist for individual bases; no much larger clone is one base distant. These data originate in a study of a mutant IDH1 vaccine in newly diagnosed glioma (dated by TCRdb to the early 2020s). In the study overall: Patients were given eight vaccinations, in weeks 1, 3, 5, 7, 11, 15, 19 and 23, which matched visits V03 through V10. Vaccination was initiated 4-6 weeks after radiotherapy alone, or concurrently with temozolomide cycles in the chemotherapy-containing groups. The roughly 30 treated patients were around 62% male and around 40% female, with a mean age of 40.4 years. Prior to enrollment, standard therapy consisting of radiotherapy alone, temozolomide alone, or radiochemotherapy with temozolomide had been administered to patients, with the combination being received by most patients. Peripheral blood was drawn at six visits: V03 (baseline), V05, V07, V10, V12 and V13. Longitudinal TCRB deep sequencing was done for 25 to 30 treated patients, wherever samples were available for exploratory analyses.

Points the paper makes about the study in general: Vaccine-induced immune responses across multiple MHC alleles were detected in 93.3% of patients. According to the authors, sample limitations meant that analyses of patient blood samples could not be reproduced. PBMC samples for TCRB deep sequencing were selected based on availability. Pseudoprogression appeared unrelated to alterations in the top peripheral T cell clonotypes detected by TCRB sequencing.

Receptor libraries were prepared by the immunoSEQ multiplex PCR assay. Following the manufacturer's protocol, the hsTCRB Kit was used to amplify rearranged TCR beta chain sequences. Sequencing of TCRB libraries was carried out on an Illumina MiSeq. The original pipeline was this. Demultiplexing, trimming and gene mapping were performed with the kit vendor's proprietary platform. TCRdb stores this immuneACCESS table with in-frame sequences only. Part of the clones is absent; in the studies checked, under half of the shortfall reflects unresolved V genes, and no reason is known for the rest. The DNA gave D and trimming, while V, J and clone size come from that table. The sample yields about 40,000 clones; roughly nine tenths were counted once. Roughly 2.8% of the sample comes from the top ten. Per the publication, the time point label means: week 5, during vaccination. Each vaccine dose, consisting of 300 ug of a 20-mer mutant IDH1 peptide in Montanide, was administered subcutaneously with topical imiquimod. The donors had newly diagnosed IDH1-mutant astrocytomas of WHO grade 3 or 4 that showed loss of nuclear ATRX. The samples were drawn from NOA16, a multicentre, single-arm, open-label phase I trial in Germany that tested a mutant IDH1 peptide vaccine in humans for the first time. Genomic DNA for TCRB sequencing was isolated from EDTA blood with the DNeasy Blood and Tissue Kit.

The source is a man in his fifties or sixties with glioma. Sequencing was performed on PBMCs, taken from a glioma patient whose treatment included an IDH1 peptide vaccine.

The base sequence is TGTGCCAGTACCCCAGGGGGCCCCCGGGGGACCCAGTACTTC. It codes for CASTPGGPRGTQYF. The chain uses TRBV19 and TRBJ2-5; 8 nucleotides in the junction match TRBD1. Here V drops 7 bases and J drops 7 bases, and the junction holds 11 bases not matched to any gene. The CDR3 goes from the cysteine to the phenylalanine over 14 residues. The entry retains the CDR3 DNA only, 42 bases that are in frame from base 1. CDR1 and CDR2 are read off the germline V gene (reference sequence) as LNHDA and SQIVND.